A selection of T cell receptor beta chains follows, all from one sample in a study of blood T cell repertoires in COVID-19. Repertoires were generated with immunoSEQ multiplex PCR, while TCRdb's copy carries only in-frame clones and drops some. The table has 150,000 to 200,000 clones, about 90% seen once. The sample comprised peripheral blood. These receptors were taken from a man younger than 40 with COVID-19, enrolled during active disease. The CDR3 runs from the conserved cysteine through the conserved F or W. Fields, in order: D gene, J gene, V gene, CDR3 protein, CDR3 DNA. The D gene is left open where the match is weak.

d_call: TRBD2
j_call: TRBJ2-5
v_call: TRBV19
cdr3_aa: CASSAGAETQYF
cdr3_nt: TGTGCCAGTTCAGCGGGAGCGGAGACCCAGTACTTC

d_call: TRBD2
j_call: TRBJ2-7
v_call: TRBV30
cdr3_aa: CAWNGASGYSSYEQYF
cdr3_nt: TGTGCCTGGAACGGGGCTAGCGGATACAGCTCCTACGAGCAGTACTTC

d_call: TRBD1
j_call: TRBJ2-1
v_call: TRBV4-1
cdr3_aa: CASSQGITGVYEQFF
cdr3_nt: TGCGCCAGCAGCCAAGGAATAACAGGGGTTTATGAGCAGTTCTTC

d_call: NA
j_call: TRBJ1-2
v_call: TRBV9
cdr3_aa: CASSGLGAYGYTF
cdr3_nt: TGTGCCAGCAGCGGATTGGGGGCGTACGGCTACACCTTC

d_call: TRBD2
j_call: TRBJ2-7
v_call: TRBV10-3
cdr3_aa: CAISDRKLRGDEQYF
cdr3_nt: TGTGCCATCAGTGATCGCAAGCTTCGGGGGGACGAGCAGTACTTC

d_call: NA
j_call: TRBJ1-1
v_call: TRBV2
cdr3_aa: CASIQDRNAEAFF
cdr3_nt: TGTGCCAGCATCCAGGACAGAAATGCTGAAGCTTTCTTT

d_call: TRBD1
j_call: TRBJ1-2
v_call: TRBV10-3
cdr3_aa: CAISDYRDRGNYGYTF
cdr3_nt: TGTGCCATCAGTGATTACCGGGACAGGGGGAACTATGGCTACACCTTC

d_call: TRBD2
j_call: TRBJ2-7
v_call: TRBV11-2
cdr3_aa: CASRTRLASDEQYF
cdr3_nt: TGTGCCAGCAGAACCCGACTAGCCTCAGACGAGCAGTACTTC

d_call: TRBD1
j_call: TRBJ2-3
v_call: TRBV7-3
cdr3_aa: CASSLTSDRGTDTQYF
cdr3_nt: TGTGCCAGCAGCTTAACGTCTGACAGGGGGACAGATACGCAGTATTTT

d_call: TRBD1
j_call: TRBJ2-7
v_call: TRBV7-3
cdr3_aa: CASSQDRGGFYEQYF
cdr3_nt: TGTGCCAGCAGCCAGGACAGGGGTGGCTTCTACGAGCAGTACTTC

d_call: TRBD1
j_call: TRBJ2-5
v_call: TRBV6-5
cdr3_aa: CASSYQGTGRSETQYF
cdr3_nt: TGTGCCAGCAGTTACCAAGGGACAGGGAGATCGGAGACCCAGTACTTC